What follows are 17 T cell receptor beta chains derived from one specimen sequenced in a study of T cell repertoires in cytomegalovirus infection. TCRdb itself ran the reads through MiXCR, one entry per CDR3 protein. The sample yields hundreds of thousands of distinct CDR3 sequences, around a sixth seen once. Sequenced: PBMCs. These receptors came from a human donor in good health (CMV status not recorded). Some clones in this sample may be carry-over from other donors' samples.

The V and J genes are TRBV2 and TRBJ2-7, with no clear D. CDR3 length: 11 amino acids. The V gene's germline CDR1 is SNHLY and CDR2 FYNNEI. The V and J ends lost 5 bases and 5 bases respectively, with 7 bases between them. The chain's CDR3 is CASSSYHEQYF. The CDR3, as DNA: TGTGCCAGCAGTTCGTACCACGAGCAGTACTTC.

This clonotype was observed a handful of times. This chain uses TRBV23-1 with TRBJ2-7; D call uncertain. TRBV23-1 is labeled an ORF, and its function is uncertain. The V gene lost 1 base and the J gene lost 0 bases, with 7 bases spanning the gap. The CDR3 has 14 amino acids. Here the CDR3 reads CASSQLRSSYEQYF. As DNA, the CDR3 is TGCGCCAGCAGTCAATTGAGGAGCTCCTACGAGCAGTACTTC.

The sample holds many counts of this clonotype. The CDR3 sequence: CASSLTGGSAGANVLTF. The CDR3 region has the DNA TGTGCCAGCAGCCTTACAGGGGGTTCTGCTGGGGCCAACGTCCTGACTTTC. The chain couples TRBV7-2 to TRBJ2-6, with 8 bases lining up with TRBD1. This CDR3 has 17 residues. V gave up 5 bases and J gave up 2 bases; unmatched junction bases: 8. Per the germline V gene, CDR1 is SGHTA and CDR2 is FQGNSA.

There are many counts of this clonotype. The CDR3 coding sequence is TGTGCCAGCAGCCAGGACAGGAACTACGAGCAGTACTTC. Its protein is CASSQDRNYEQYF. J is TRBJ2-7 and V is TRBV7-2; 7 nucleotides align to TRBD1. V was pared by 5 bases and J by 3 bases, with 4 bases of the junction left unmatched. Germline lookup yields CDR1 SGHTA and CDR2 FQGNSA. The CDR3 covers 13 residues.

This clonotype was seen at least ten times. As DNA, the CDR3 is TGTGCCAGCAGCTTATTGGCAGGGGGCCAGCCCCAGCATTTT. This codes for CASSLLAGGQPQHF. The rearrangement joins TRBV7-8 to TRBJ1-5; the match to TRBD1 covers 8 bases. The CDR3 length is 14 residues. From germline, CDR1 is SGHVS and CDR2 FQNEAQ. V dropped 2 bases and J dropped 7; count of bases not matched to a gene: 4. The whole variable domain, remainder taken from reference TRBV7-8 and TRBJ1-5, is GAGVSQSPRYKVAKRGQDVALRCDPISGHVSLFWYQQALGQGPEFLTYFQNEAQLDKSGLPSDRFFAERPEGSVSTLKIQRTQQEDSAVYLCASSLLAGGQPQHFGDGTRLSIL.

The chain couples TRBV28 to TRBJ1-5, with TRBD1 matching over 7 bases. Germline trimming cut 4 bases from V and 8 bases from J; bases unmatched to any gene: 17. CDR3 length: 17 residues. Germline V gene data show CDR1 as MDHEN and CDR2 as SYDVKM. The CDR3 sequence is CASSSPGETGWEKPQHF. CDR3 bases: TGTGCCAGCAGTTCACCGGGCGAGACAGGGTGGGAAAAGCCCCAGCATTTT.

This clonotype occurred a few times. This chain joins TRBV12-3 or TRBV12-4 and TRBJ1-6; D is possibly TRBD1 (5 bases). The V and J ends lost 4 bases and 10 bases respectively, with 8 bases between them. There are 12 residues in the CDR3. The DNA of the CDR3 is TGTGCCAGCAGTTCGGGACCCTCACCCCTCCACTTT. Its protein is CASSSGPSPLHF.

CDR3 DNA sequence: TGCGCCAGCAGCTTGGGCCAGGGGTACCAAGAGACCCAGTACTTC. Translating it yields CASSLGQGYQETQYF. The V and J genes are TRBV5-1 and TRBJ2-5, with D possibly being TRBD1 (6 bases). The germline CDR1 and CDR2 sequences are SGHRS and YFSETQ. There are 15 residues in the CDR3. Trimming cost V 0 bases and J 0 bases, with 9 bases left between them.

The genes are TRBV12-3 or TRBV12-4 and TRBJ1-2; 8 bases map to TRBD1. The junction had 10 bases not matched to a gene; V was cut back by 5 bases and J by 8 bases. The CDR3 runs 14 residues. CDR3 coding DNA: TGTGCCAGCAGTCCCACGGACAGGGTAAGAGGCTACACCTTC. Its translation is CASSPTDRVRGYTF.

The chain combines TRBV20-1 with TRBJ1-2; TRBD1 agrees at 7 bases. This CDR3 is 14 amino acids long. J was trimmed by 5 bases and V by 6 bases; bases with no gene match: 12. The germline gives CDR1 DFQATT, CDR2 SNEGSKA (reference sequence). The CDR3 DNA reads as TGCAGTGCCCTGGGACAGCTATTAGATTATGGCTACACCTTC. It codes for CSALGQLLDYGYTF.

This chain joins TRBV25-1 and TRBJ1-3; no definite D call. There are 15 residues in the CDR3. The V and J ends lost 9 bases and 0 bases respectively, with 15 bases between them. Germline CDR1 and CDR2: MGHDK and SYGVNS. The CDR3 bases are TGTGCCAGTCTCGGTTTCAGCCACTCTGGAAACACCATATATTTT. Translated, it gives CASLGFSHSGNTIYF.

This clonotype appeared many times. The gene calls are TRBV7-2 and TRBJ2-7; the match to TRBD2 covers 13 bases. V dropped 5 bases and J dropped 4; count of bases not matched to a gene: 5. The CDR3 has 15 amino acids. CDR1 and CDR2 from the germline V gene are SGHTA and FQGNSA. In DNA, the CDR3 is TGTGCCAGCAGCACTACTAGCGGGGGGGCGTACGAGCAGTACTTC. This translates into CASSTTSGGAYEQYF.

This clonotype was counted between two and nine times. The chain uses TRBV11-2 and TRBJ1-3, with a tentative D call TRBD1 (5 bases). Germline lookup yields CDR1 SGHAT and CDR2 FQNNGV. This CDR3 is built from 13 residues. V lost 5 bases to trimming and J lost 4 bases, with 9 bases between them. Written as DNA, the CDR3 is TGTGCCAGCAGCGTGGGACTGGGAAACACCATATATTTT. It is translated as CASSVGLGNTIYF.

This clonotype was detected only a few times. This chain links TRBV10-2 with TRBJ1-3; D might be TRBD1 (5 bases). V lost 3 bases to trimming and J lost 2 bases, with 14 bases between them. This CDR3 spans 16 amino acids. Germline V lookup: CDR1 WSHSY, CDR2 SAAADI. The chain's CDR3 is CASSDYRGSTGNTIYF. The CDR3 DNA reads as TGCGCCAGCAGTGACTATCGGGGCTCGACTGGAAACACCATATATTTT.

This clonotype was counted ten times or more. The chain links TRBV7-2 to TRBJ2-1; D is possibly TRBD2 (5 bases). The length of the CDR3 is 16 residues. CDR1 is SGHTA and CDR2 is FQGNSA in the germline V gene. Trimming removed 5 bases at V and 5 bases at J, with 19 bases between. CDR3 sequence reads: CASSPLVSGPNNEQFF. CDR3 DNA: TGTGCCAGCAGCCCCCTTGTGAGCGGACCTAACAATGAGCAGTTCTTC.

The chain has TRBV7-6 and TRBJ2-3; D is ambiguous. Germline V gene lookup returns CDR1 SGHVS and CDR2 FNYEAQ. Trimming removed 0 bases from V and 2 bases from J, with 6 bases in between. This CDR3 contains 14 residues. This CDR3 reads CASSLASDTDTQYF. CDR3 nucleotide sequence: TGTGCCAGCAGCTTAGCCTCGGACACAGATACGCAGTATTTT.

The rearrangement joins TRBV3-1 to TRBJ1-2; D uncertain. Germline V gives CDR1 LGHDT, CDR2 YNNKEL (reference sequence). The CDR3 loop spans 15 amino acids. V lost 4 bases to trimming and J lost 0 bases, with 12 bases between them. CDR3: CASSRLTGTNYGYTF. The CDR3 DNA is TGTGCCAGCAGCCGACTTACGGGAACTAACTATGGCTACACCTTC.